Here is one T cell receptor (beta chain) with its context. As yet, its antigen is unknown. The data stem from a study of shared clonotypes between healthy human individuals. The study, taken as a whole, reports: It was observed that approximately 5% of naive CD4 clonotypes were shared across several donors.

TCRdb's copy holds only in-frame clones and misses some; the assay was immunoSEQ multiplex PCR. This table has approximately 1,500,000 clones, roughly 98% appearing once. The CDR3 is 16 residues long. Germline V gene sequence: CDR1 LNHNV, CDR2 YYDKDF (reference sequence). The V segment lost 1 base and the J segment 5 bases; nucleotides outside the gene matches: 7. The chain links TRBV15 to TRBJ2-1; TRBD2 agrees at 8 bases. The sample was naive CD4+ T cells sorted from blood. Subset indicated: CD45RA+ positively selected. The receptor was derived from a man aged 25-40 years in good health. The CDR3 region has the DNA TGTGCCACCAGCAGAGGAAGCGGGAGCGCCGACAATGAGCAGTTCTTC. Translating gives CATSRGSGSADNEQFF.